The clone carrying this TCR beta chain was counted a few times. The V segment lost 4 bases and the J segment 7 bases; nucleotides outside the gene matches: 13. Per the germline V gene, CDR1 is SGHRS and CDR2 is YFSETQ. CDR3 length: 16 amino acids. The data originate from a study of patients and donors after allogeneic stem cell transplantation. From the RT-PCR reads, TCRdb called clonotypes with MiXCR, one entry per CDR3 protein. The sample lists under 200,000 distinct CDR3 sequences; over 25% were seen once. The chain links TRBV5-1 to TRBJ2-1; TRBD2 matches 8 bases. The clonotype comes from a human donor who was either an allogeneic HSCT recipient or a stem cell or donor lymphocyte infusion donor (not recorded which). It is not recorded whose cells these are; they may come from a transplant donor. The specimen was blood, either unsorted or a sorted T cell fraction (not recorded which). The chain's CDR3 is CASSALAEGLANEQFF. In DNA form, the CDR3 reads TGCGCCAGCAGCGCACTAGCGGAGGGGCTGGCTAATGAGCAGTTCTTC.